This T cell receptor (beta chain) was captured in a study of cytotoxic CD8 clonotypes in ibrutinib-treated CLL. Across the study: After median around 68 months, about 14 stayed in remission, around twelve progressed; responses around 25 partial, 2 complete.

V lost 3 bases and J lost 4, with 15 bases in between. Germline V gene sequence: CDR1 KGHSH, CDR2 LQKENI. The length of the CDR3 is 15 residues. Libraries were prepared by immunoSEQ multiplex PCR; TCRdb keeps only in-frame clonotypes and omits some of them. The table records 300,000 to 350,000 clones, roughly 79% of them present only once. Study observations and caveats: Public clonotypes, found uncommonly, either contracted or stayed stable on treatment.

A remark on this clone: Antigen specificity is unknown.

The J gene is TRBJ2-5, the V gene TRBV18; D is undetermined. The sequencing here drew on PBMCs, taken before ibrutinib treatment. The clonotype originates from a human donor with chronic lymphocytic leukemia. CDR3 DNA: TGTGCCAGCTCACCGCTCCGTTCCACCGGAGAGACCCAGTACTTC. Translating gives CASSPLRSTGETQYF.